Listed here are 6 T cell receptor beta chains from one sample, sequenced in a study of OX40 agonist ivuxolimab in advanced cancers. TCRdb keeps only in-frame clones here, not all; method: immunoSEQ multiplex PCR. The sample has over 100,000 clones; over 75% are singletons. The sequencing used CD4+ or CD8+ T cells sorted from blood, collected in a trial of the OX40 agonist ivuxolimab. The receptors stem from an adult with an advanced solid tumor such as melanoma, head and neck, liver or kidney cancer.

V and J are TRBV28 and TRBJ1-2; D perhaps matches TRBD1 (5 bases). Germline CDR1 reads MDHEN; CDR2 reads SYDVKM. The CDR3 sequence is 14 residues long. The V gene lost 4 bases and the J gene lost 4 bases, with 13 bases spanning the gap. The CDR3: CASSWGRESYGYTF. The CDR3 DNA sequence: TGTGCCAGCAGTTGGGGCCGGGAGAGCTATGGCTACACCTTC.

This chain connects TRBV15 to TRBJ1-3, with D maybe TRBD1 (5 bases). CDR3 length: 14 amino acids. The V gene's germline CDR1 is LNHNV and CDR2 YYDKDF (reference sequence). V was trimmed by 3 bases and J by 6 bases, leaving 12 bases between them. CDR3 in amino acids: CATSSGAPVNTIYF. CDR3 in DNA: TGTGCCACCAGCAGCGGGGCCCCTGTAAACACCATATATTTT.

This clone was seen once. V gene TRBV14 combines with J gene TRBJ2-2; 10 bases match TRBD1. The CDR3 sequence is 18 residues long. CDR1 is SGHDN and CDR2 is FVKESK in the germline V gene. V dropped 1 base and J dropped 3; count of bases not matched to a gene: 8. The CDR3 nucleotides are TGTGCCAGCAGCCAAGGGGCCGGGACAGGGGTTCACACCGGGGAGCTGTTTTTT. Translation gives CASSQGAGTGVHTGELFF.

The CDR3 loop is CAWSPKGASYNEQFF. As DNA, the CDR3 is TGTGCCTGGAGTCCAAAGGGGGCATCCTACAATGAGCAGTTCTTC. The chain couples TRBV30 to TRBJ2-1; 7 nucleotides match TRBD1. Germline assignment: CDR1 GTSNPN and CDR2 SVGIG (reference sequence). The trim removed 2 bases at V and 1 base at J, leaving 5 bases unmatched. This CDR3 has 15 residues.

The CDR3 DNA is TGCGCCAGCAGCTTGTTAGCGGGGGTCACGCCGGGGGATACGCAGTATTTT. It yields the protein CASSLLAGVTPGDTQYF. The rearrangement links TRBV5-1 to TRBJ2-3; 9 bases line up with TRBD2. The CDR3 is made up of 17 amino acids. Germline loops: CDR1 SGHRS, CDR2 YFSETQ. V was pared by 1 base and J by 6 bases, with 12 bases of the junction left unmatched.

The V gene is TRBV27, the J gene TRBJ2-7, with D perhaps TRBD1 (5 bases). V was shortened by 4 bases and J by 3 bases, with 19 bases between the two germline ends. The length of the CDR3 is 16 residues. CDR1 and CDR2 from the germline V gene are MNHEY and SMNVEV (reference sequence). The CDR3 protein is CASSSLGRGGRYEQYF. CDR3 nucleotide sequence: TGTGCCAGCAGTTCCCTCGGAAGGGGTGGTCGCTACGAGCAGTACTTC.